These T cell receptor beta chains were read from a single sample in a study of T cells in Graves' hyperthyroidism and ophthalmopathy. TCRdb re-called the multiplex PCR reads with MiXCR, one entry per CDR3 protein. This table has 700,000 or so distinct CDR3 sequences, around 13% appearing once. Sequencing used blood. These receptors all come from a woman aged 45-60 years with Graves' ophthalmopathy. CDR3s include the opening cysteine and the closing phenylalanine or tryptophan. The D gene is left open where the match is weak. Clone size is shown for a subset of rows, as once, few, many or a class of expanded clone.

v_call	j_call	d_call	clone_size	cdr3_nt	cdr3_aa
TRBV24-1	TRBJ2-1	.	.	TGTGCCACCAGTCGGACGGGAGAACGCAATGAGCAGTTCTTC	CATSRTGERNEQFF
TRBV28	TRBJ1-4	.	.	TGTGCCAGCAGTTTATGGAATGAAAAACTGTTTTTT	CASSLWNEKLFF
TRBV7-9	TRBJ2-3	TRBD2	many	TGTGCCAGCAGCCGAACTAGCGGGGACACAGATACGCAGTATTTT	CASSRTSGDTDTQYF
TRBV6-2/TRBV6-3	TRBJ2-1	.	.	TGTGCCAGCAGGCCACACCTCGCTCGGCATGAGCAGTTCTTC	CASRPHLARHEQFF
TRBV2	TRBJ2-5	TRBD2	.	TGTGCCAGCAGAATTGATAGCGGGAGGGCCGAGGCCCAGTACTTC	CASRIDSGRAEAQYF
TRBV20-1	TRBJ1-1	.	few	TGCAGTGCTAGAGTGGGGGGCACTGAAGCTTTCTTT	CSARVGGTEAFF
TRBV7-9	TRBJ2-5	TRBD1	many	TGTGCCAGCAGCGCGTGGACAGGGGGCCAAGAGACCCAGTACTTC	CASSAWTGGQETQYF
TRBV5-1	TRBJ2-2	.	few	TGCGCCAGCAGCTTGAACGGGGCCGGGACTTTGAACACCGGGGAGCTGTTTTTT	CASSLNGAGTLNTGELFF
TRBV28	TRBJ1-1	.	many	TGTGCCAGCAGACTAGGGGATTTGAACACTGAAGCTTTCTTT	CASRLGDLNTEAFF
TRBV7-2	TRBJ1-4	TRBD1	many	TGTGCCAGCAGCCAACGACAGGGGATGAGTGAAAAACTGTTTTTT	CASSQRQGMSEKLFF
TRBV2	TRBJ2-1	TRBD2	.	TGTGCCAGCACCGAAGGGACTAGCGGGTACAATGAGCAGTTCTTC	CASTEGTSGYNEQFF
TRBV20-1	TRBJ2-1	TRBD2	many	TGCAGTGCTGCCCTCGTCGGGTCGGGAGGGCGGTATGAGCAGTTCTTC	CSAALVGSGGRYEQFF
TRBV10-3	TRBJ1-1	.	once	TGTGCCATCGGGTTGCGGGGCATCACTGAAGCTTTCTTT	CAIGLRGITEAFF
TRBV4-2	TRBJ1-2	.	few	TGTGCCAGCAGCCAAGCGGTTTGGGGTTATGGCTACACCTTC	CASSQAVWGYGYTF
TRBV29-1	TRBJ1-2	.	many	TGCAGCGTTGGGGGTACGGATGGCTACACCTTC	CSVGGTDGYTF
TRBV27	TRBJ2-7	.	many	TGTGCCAGCAGCCGGCCGGGGGGCGGGAGAACCTACGAGCAGTACTTC	CASSRPGGGRTYEQYF
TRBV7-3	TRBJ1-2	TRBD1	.	TGTGCCAGCAGCCGTGGACAGGGCCGACCCTACACCTTC	CASSRGQGRPYTF
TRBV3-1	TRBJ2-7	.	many	TGTGCCAGCAGCCAAGGGGCCTACGAGCAGTACTTC	CASSQGAYEQYF
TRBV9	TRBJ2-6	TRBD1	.	TGTGCCAGCAGCGCCCAGACAGGGACGGTGCCTGGGGCCAACGTCCTGACTTTC	CASSAQTGTVPGANVLTF
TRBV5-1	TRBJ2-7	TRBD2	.	TGCGCCAGCAGCTTTGGTAGCGGGAACTCCTACGAGCAGTACTTC	CASSFGSGNSYEQYF
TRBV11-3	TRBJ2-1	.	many	TGTGCCAGCAGCTTAGGGACGGGAGTGGTTTACAATGAGCAGTTCTTC	CASSLGTGVVYNEQFF
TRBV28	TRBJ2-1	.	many	TGTGCCAGCAGTTTGGACAGCAGCTCCTACAATGAGCAGTTCTTC	CASSLDSSSYNEQFF
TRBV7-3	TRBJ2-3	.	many	TGTGCCAGCAGCTTAACATTTGCGGGAACTAGCACAGATACGCAGTATTTT	CASSLTFAGTSTDTQYF
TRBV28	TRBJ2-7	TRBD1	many	TGTGCCAGCAGTTTCTGGACAGGGATTGCGGGTGAGCAGTACTTC	CASSFWTGIAGEQYF
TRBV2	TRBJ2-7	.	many	TGTGCCAGCAGTGACGACAGGAGGAGCTACGAGCAGTACTTC	CASSDDRRSYEQYF
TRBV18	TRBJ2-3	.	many	TGTGCCAGCTCACCAGGAGAGGGGGACACAGATACGCAGTATTTT	CASSPGEGDTDTQYF
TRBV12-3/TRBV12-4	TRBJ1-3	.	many	TGTGCCAGCAGTACGACAGGTCCTTCTGGAAACACCATATATTTT	CASSTTGPSGNTIYF
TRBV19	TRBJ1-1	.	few	TGTGCCAGTAGTATACACGGAGGTGGGAACACTGAAGCTTTCTTT	CASSIHGGGNTEAFF
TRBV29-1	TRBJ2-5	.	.	TGCAGCGTTGAGGGGGCTAGCGGAGGAAGCGAGACCCAGTACTTC	CSVEGASGGSETQYF
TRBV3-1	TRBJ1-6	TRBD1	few	TGTGCCAGCAGCCTCCGGGACAGGCATAATTCACCCCTCCACTTT	CASSLRDRHNSPLHF
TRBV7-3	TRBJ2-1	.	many	TGTGCCAGCAGCCCCTGGGGGGGGCTCGAAAATGAGCAGTTCTTC	CASSPWGGLENEQFF
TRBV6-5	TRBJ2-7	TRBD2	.	TGTGCCAGCAGTAACGGACTAGCGGCTTCCTACGAGCAGTACTTC	CASSNGLAASYEQYF
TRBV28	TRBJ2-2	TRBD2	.	TGTGCCAGCAGGCTCCGAACTAGCGGGACTTACACCGGGGAGCTGTTTTTT	CASRLRTSGTYTGELFF
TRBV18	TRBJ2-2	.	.	TGTGCCAGCTCGGAAAGAGAGCGACCGAACACCGGGGAGCTGTTTTTT	CASSERERPNTGELFF
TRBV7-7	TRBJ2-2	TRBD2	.	TGTGCTAGCAGCTTAGTAACAGCGGGACCCCAAACCGGGGAGCTGTTTTTT	CASSLVTAGPQTGELFF
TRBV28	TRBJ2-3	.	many	TGTGCCAGCTTCCCAATTTTGGGCCCCACAGATACGCAGTATTTT	CASFPILGPTDTQYF